This T cell receptor (beta chain) is drawn from a study of identifying expanded T cells in peripheral blood. Notes on the study in general: Variance in clone template counts between roughly two-week samples significantly increased with total template count across all healthy donors.

Assay: immunoSEQ multiplex PCR; the TCRdb copy retains only in-frame clones and omits some. Altogether about 58,000 clones are present, around 90% being singletons, with the ten largest covering 3.6%. Per germline, CDR1 MDHEN and CDR2 SYDVKM. V was pared by 6 bases and J by 6 bases, with 18 bases between. The CDR3 consists of 14 residues. Concerning this clone: Its specificity is unknown.

The sequence came from a person aged 18-70 years in good health. The chain has TRBV28 and TRBJ2-7; perhaps D is TRBD1 or TRBD2 (5 bases each). Sequenced material: blood. This CDR3 reads CASRPIRDEGEQYF. CDR3 in DNA: TGTGCCAGCAGACCTATCAGGGACGAGGGCGAGCAGTACTTC. The full variable domain, its missing parts supplied by reference TRBV28 and TRBJ2-7, is DVKVTQSSRYLVKRTGEKVFLECVQDMDHENMFWYRQDPGLGLRLIYFSYDVKMKEKGDIPEGYSVSREKKERFSLILESASTNQTSMYLCASRPIRDEGEQYFGPGTRLTVT.